This T cell receptor beta chain was sequenced during a study of CD8+CD57+ T cells in acquired aplastic anemia. The study's findings and limits: Patients shared 25 to 35 CD8+ CDR3 sequences with controls.

V dropped 1 base and J dropped 4 bases, with 10 bases sitting between them. The germline gives CDR1 DFQATT, CDR2 SNEGSKA (reference sequence). CDR3 length: 13 residues. Patients chosen for sequencing had shown CD8+CD57+ cell expansion by flow cytometry. A severe acquired aplastic anemia diagnosis applied to all patients. CDR3 and TCR beta VDJ profiling relied on genomic DNA as the template. Using its own MiXCR run on the reads, TCRdb lists one record per CDR3 protein. The sample lists approximately 150,000 distinct CDR3 sequences, 47% occurring once. Comments on this clonotype: Its specificity is not known.

The receptor was isolated from a human donor with aplastic anemia. The V call is TRBV20-1, the J call TRBJ2-5; D gene ambiguous. Sequences were obtained from sorted CD4+, CD8+, or CD8+CD57+ T cells (not recorded which) from PBMCs. The CDR3 nucleotides read TGCAGTGCTAGAGGCTCGGGCCGAGAGACCCAGTACTTC. This sequence encodes CSARGSGRETQYF.